This is a list of T cell receptor beta chains from one sample in a study of T cell clones after liver transplantation. Only in-frame clones appear in the TCRdb table, and some are missing; sequencing was by immunoSEQ multiplex PCR. This repertoire shows about 80,000 clones, over 80% found once; its top ten account for about 0.52%. The source was CD4+ T cells from blood, collected about 46 months after liver transplant. All receptors come from a human patient who received a liver transplant. Some T cells may be transferred from the graft donor. CDR3s include the opening cysteine and the closing phenylalanine or tryptophan. A D gene is named only where the DNA matches it firmly. Only some rows state a clone size, as once, few, many or a class for expanded clones.

CDR3 protein: CSGGLGSGNEQFF
CDR3 DNA: TGCAGCGGCGGGCTAGGGTCGGGCAATGAGCAGTTCTTC
clone size: NA
J gene: TRBJ2-1
V gene: TRBV29-1
D gene: NA

CDR3 protein: CASSRHKGEKLFF
CDR3 DNA: TGCGCCAGCAGCCGGCATAAGGGTGAAAAACTGTTTTTT
clone size: NA
J gene: TRBJ1-4
V gene: TRBV5-1
D gene: NA

CDR3 protein: CASSLRWDRGPGYTF
CDR3 DNA: TGTGCCAGCAGTTTACGGTGGGACAGGGGGCCTGGCTACACCTTC
clone size: NA
J gene: TRBJ1-2
V gene: TRBV28
D gene: TRBD1

CDR3 protein: CASSLGEGSGYEQYF
CDR3 DNA: TGTGCCAGCAGCTTAGGGGAGGGCAGTGGTTACGAGCAGTACTTC
clone size: NA
J gene: TRBJ2-7
V gene: TRBV28
D gene: TRBD2

CDR3 protein: CATSLSGYGYTF
CDR3 DNA: TGTGCCACCAGTCTAAGCGGGTATGGCTACACCTTC
clone size: NA
J gene: TRBJ1-2
V gene: TRBV15
D gene: NA

CDR3 protein: CASSFGGSTGDTQYF
CDR3 DNA: TGTGCCAGCAGTTTTGGCGGTTCAACTGGGGATACGCAGTATTTT
clone size: NA
J gene: TRBJ2-3
V gene: TRBV28
D gene: NA

CDR3 protein: CASSNPRGHQPQHF
CDR3 DNA: TGTGCCAGCAGCAATCCCAGGGGCCATCAGCCCCAGCATTTT
clone size: few
J gene: TRBJ1-5
V gene: TRBV21-1
D gene: NA

CDR3 protein: CASSSFSMNTEAFF
CDR3 DNA: TGTGCCAGCAGCTCCTTTTCTATGAACACTGAAGCTTTCTTT
clone size: NA
J gene: TRBJ1-1
V gene: TRBV7-2
D gene: NA

CDR3 protein: CASSRGHPYEQYF
CDR3 DNA: TGTGCCAGCAGTCGGGGACACCCCTACGAGCAGTACTTC
clone size: NA
J gene: TRBJ2-7
V gene: TRBV6-1
D gene: NA

CDR3 protein: CASSLWEPGLAGDGKETQYF
CDR3 DNA: TGTGCCAGCAGTTTATGGGAACCGGGACTAGCGGGAGATGGCAAGGAGACCCAGTACTTC
clone size: once
J gene: TRBJ2-5
V gene: TRBV27
D gene: TRBD2